A selection of T cell receptor beta chains follows, all from one sample in a study of patients and donors after allogeneic stem cell transplantation. TCRdb ran MiXCR on the RT-PCR reads and lists one entry per CDR3 protein. The table includes 70,000 to 100,000 distinct CDR3 sequences, approximately 5.2% detected once. Sample: blood, either unsorted or a sorted T cell fraction (not recorded which). The receptors shown here come from a human donor who was either an allogeneic HSCT recipient or a stem cell or donor lymphocyte infusion donor (not recorded which). It is not recorded whose cells these are; they may come from a transplant donor. Both conserved end residues are part of each CDR3. The order of the fields is clone size, V gene, J gene, D gene, CDR3 DNA, CDR3 protein. The D gene is left open where the match is weak. The size of a clone is reported for some rows only, either as once, few or many, or as a class for expanded clones.

abundance: few
v_gene: TRBV2
j_gene: TRBJ2-7
d_gene: TRBD2
CDR3nt: TGTGCCAGCAGACCTCCTAGCGGGAGGCTCTACGAGCAGTACTTC
CDR3aa: CASRPPSGRLYEQYF

abundance: few
v_gene: TRBV18
j_gene: TRBJ1-1
d_gene: -
CDR3nt: TGTGCCAGCTCACCTGAGAAGACAGAAGCTTTCTTT
CDR3aa: CASSPEKTEAFF

abundance: many
v_gene: TRBV12-3/TRBV12-4
j_gene: TRBJ1-1
d_gene: TRBD1
CDR3nt: TGTGCCAGCAGCTTTGGACAGGGACCGTTTACGAACACTGAAGCTTTCTTT
CDR3aa: CASSFGQGPFTNTEAFF

abundance: -
v_gene: TRBV7-2
j_gene: TRBJ2-5
d_gene: TRBD2
CDR3nt: TGTGCCAGCGGACTAGCGGGGGGGCGGGGGACCCAGTACTTC
CDR3aa: CASGLAGGRGTQYF

abundance: many
v_gene: TRBV24-1
j_gene: TRBJ2-1
d_gene: TRBD2
CDR3nt: TGTGCCACCAGTGATTTGAGGTTTGGGGGAGGGAATGAGCAGTTCTTC
CDR3aa: CATSDLRFGGGNEQFF

abundance: -
v_gene: TRBV5-4
j_gene: TRBJ2-7
d_gene: -
CDR3nt: TGTGCCAGTGAAGTAACAGGCGCTTCCTACGAGCAGTACTTC
CDR3aa: CASEVTGASYEQYF

abundance: many
v_gene: TRBV10-1
j_gene: TRBJ2-7
d_gene: TRBD1
CDR3nt: TGCGCCAGCAGTGAGTCGACAGGGTTCTACGAGCAGTACTTC
CDR3aa: CASSESTGFYEQYF

abundance: few
v_gene: TRBV19
j_gene: TRBJ1-2
d_gene: TRBD1
CDR3nt: TGTGCCAGTAATAGGAGACAGGGTACGAGTGGCTACACCTTC
CDR3aa: CASNRRQGTSGYTF

abundance: few
v_gene: TRBV7-9
j_gene: TRBJ2-3
d_gene: -
CDR3nt: TGTGCCAGCAGCTTAAAAGCAGATACGCAGTATTTT
CDR3aa: CASSLKADTQYF

abundance: many
v_gene: TRBV10-3
j_gene: TRBJ1-1
d_gene: TRBD1
CDR3nt: TGTGCCATCAGTGAGTCGACAGGGCCTGAAGCTTTCTTT
CDR3aa: CAISESTGPEAFF

abundance: few
v_gene: TRBV20-1
j_gene: TRBJ1-4
d_gene: -
CDR3nt: TGCAGTGCCGGGGGGGAGTATGGTGAAAAACTGTTTTTT
CDR3aa: CSAGGEYGEKLFF

abundance: many
v_gene: TRBV10-3
j_gene: TRBJ2-3
d_gene: TRBD2
CDR3nt: TGTGCCATCGGCGGCGGGGGTGGGTCAGATACGCAGTATTTT
CDR3aa: CAIGGGGGSDTQYF

abundance: many
v_gene: TRBV21-1
j_gene: TRBJ1-3
d_gene: -
CDR3nt: TGTGCCAGCAGCAAAGGGCGGTACTCTGGAAACACCATATATTTT
CDR3aa: CASSKGRYSGNTIYF

abundance: many
v_gene: TRBV2
j_gene: TRBJ1-5
d_gene: TRBD1
CDR3nt: TGTGCCAGCAGGGGGACAGGGGCAAGCAATCAGCCCCAGCATTTT
CDR3aa: CASRGTGASNQPQHF

abundance: few
v_gene: TRBV20-1
j_gene: TRBJ2-1
d_gene: TRBD2
CDR3nt: TGCAGTGCTAGAGATTTGCGGGGGGGCGAGCAGTTCTTC
CDR3aa: CSARDLRGGEQFF

abundance: many
v_gene: TRBV11-2
j_gene: TRBJ2-7
d_gene: TRBD2
CDR3nt: TGTGCCAGCAGAAACCCACAGGGGGCGGCTAGCGGGAGGCGTTCCTACGAGCAGTACTTC
CDR3aa: CASRNPQGAASGRRSYEQYF

abundance: many
v_gene: TRBV5-1
j_gene: TRBJ1-4
d_gene: TRBD1
CDR3nt: TGCGCCAGCAGTTCGGACAGGACTAATGAAAAACTGTTTTTT
CDR3aa: CASSSDRTNEKLFF

abundance: -
v_gene: TRBV30
j_gene: TRBJ1-3
d_gene: -
CDR3nt: TGTGCCTGGAGGACAGCGGGTGGAAACACCATATATTTT
CDR3aa: CAWRTAGGNTIYF

abundance: many
v_gene: TRBV12-3/TRBV12-4
j_gene: TRBJ1-1
d_gene: -
CDR3nt: TGTGCCAGCAGTTGGACAGCCACTGAAGCTTTCTTT
CDR3aa: CASSWTATEAFF

abundance: many
v_gene: TRBV5-1
j_gene: TRBJ2-2
d_gene: TRBD1
CDR3nt: TGCGCCAGCAGCTTGGGACAGGGTAACGGGGAGCTGTTTTTT
CDR3aa: CASSLGQGNGELFF

abundance: few
v_gene: TRBV7-3
j_gene: TRBJ2-1
d_gene: -
CDR3nt: TGTGCCAGCAGCTTATTAGGCAAGACCCACAATGAGCAGTTCTTC
CDR3aa: CASSLLGKTHNEQFF

abundance: many
v_gene: TRBV12-3/TRBV12-4
j_gene: TRBJ2-7
d_gene: TRBD1
CDR3nt: TGTGCCAGCAGCAGGACCAGGGGGAAGTCCTACGAGCAGTACTTC
CDR3aa: CASSRTRGKSYEQYF

abundance: few
v_gene: TRBV28
j_gene: TRBJ2-1
d_gene: TRBD2
CDR3nt: TGTGCCAGCAACCTGAGGCGGACTAGCGGGTCCCTGGGTTTGGTTGAGCAGTTCTTC
CDR3aa: CASNLRRTSGSLGLVEQFF

abundance: many
v_gene: TRBV7-8
j_gene: TRBJ2-7
d_gene: -
CDR3nt: TGTGCCAGCAGCTTAGTAAGAACCGGTCCTGACACGTGGGGATCCTACGAGCAGTACTTC
CDR3aa: CASSLVRTGPDTWGSYEQYF

abundance: medium-sized
v_gene: TRBV29-1
j_gene: TRBJ2-3
d_gene: -
CDR3nt: TGCAGCGTTGCTCCCTCGCGGGGCACAGATACGCAGTATTTT
CDR3aa: CSVAPSRGTDTQYF

abundance: many
v_gene: TRBV6-2/TRBV6-3
j_gene: TRBJ1-1
d_gene: TRBD1
CDR3nt: TGTGCCAGCAGATACAGGGGGCTCTTGAACACTGAAGCTTTCTTT
CDR3aa: CASRYRGLLNTEAFF

abundance: few
v_gene: TRBV7-9
j_gene: TRBJ2-2
d_gene: -
CDR3nt: TGTGCCAGCAGCTTAAGGTCTGGGCGCCGTAACACCGGGGAGCTGTTTTTT
CDR3aa: CASSLRSGRRNTGELFF

abundance: many
v_gene: TRBV2
j_gene: TRBJ2-7
d_gene: -
CDR3nt: TGTGCCAGCGGACTACTCGAGCAGTACTTC
CDR3aa: CASGLLEQYF

abundance: few
v_gene: TRBV10-1
j_gene: TRBJ2-1
d_gene: -
CDR3nt: TGCGCCAGCAGTGAGTCCTTGGACAGCAATGAGCAGTTCTTC
CDR3aa: CASSESLDSNEQFF

abundance: -
v_gene: TRBV20-1
j_gene: TRBJ2-7
d_gene: TRBD2
CDR3nt: TGCAGTGCTAGCTGGGGCGGGGGGGCCCGCGAGCAGTACTTC
CDR3aa: CSASWGGGAREQYF

abundance: few
v_gene: TRBV5-6
j_gene: TRBJ1-1
d_gene: -
CDR3nt: TGTGCCAGCAGTTTTACAGGGTTGGGGGACACTGAAGCTTTCTTT
CDR3aa: CASSFTGLGDTEAFF

abundance: many
v_gene: TRBV3-1
j_gene: TRBJ2-7
d_gene: -
CDR3nt: TGTGCCAGCAGCCAAGTGGGCGGGGGCGCACAGTACTTC
CDR3aa: CASSQVGGGAQYF

abundance: many
v_gene: TRBV28
j_gene: TRBJ1-1
d_gene: TRBD1
CDR3nt: TGTGCCAGCAGTTTAGACAGGGGGCTTAACACTGAAGCTTTCTTT
CDR3aa: CASSLDRGLNTEAFF

abundance: many
v_gene: TRBV27
j_gene: TRBJ1-5
d_gene: -
CDR3nt: TGTGCCAGCAGTTTATCGAAACCGTCAGTAGAAAATCAGCCCCAGCATTTT
CDR3aa: CASSLSKPSVENQPQHF

abundance: -
v_gene: TRBV11-2
j_gene: TRBJ2-3
d_gene: -
CDR3nt: TGTGCCAGCAGCTTAGGGTCAGTTGCAGATACGCAGTATTTT
CDR3aa: CASSLGSVADTQYF

abundance: many
v_gene: TRBV7-9
j_gene: TRBJ1-4
d_gene: TRBD1
CDR3nt: TGTGCCAGCACCGCCGGGACAGGGCAAGAAAAACTGTTTTTT
CDR3aa: CASTAGTGQEKLFF

abundance: many
v_gene: TRBV7-8
j_gene: TRBJ1-2
d_gene: -
CDR3nt: TGTGCCAGCAGCTTAAGGGTCGCACGGAACTATGGCTACACCTTC
CDR3aa: CASSLRVARNYGYTF

abundance: many
v_gene: TRBV3-1
j_gene: TRBJ2-1
d_gene: TRBD2
CDR3nt: TGTGCCAGCAGCCAGGGCGTTTGGGGGGGCAATGAGCAGTTCTTC
CDR3aa: CASSQGVWGGNEQFF

abundance: many
v_gene: TRBV6-7
j_gene: TRBJ2-1
d_gene: -
CDR3nt: TGTGCCAGCAGTTACTCGTTGAGGGGCAGGGGTGAGCAGTTCTTC
CDR3aa: CASSYSLRGRGEQFF

abundance: many
v_gene: TRBV11-2
j_gene: TRBJ1-2
d_gene: -
CDR3nt: TGTGCCAGCAGCTCCACAGGCCGCTATGGCTACACCTTC
CDR3aa: CASSSTGRYGYTF

abundance: many
v_gene: TRBV11-1
j_gene: TRBJ1-1
d_gene: -
CDR3nt: TGTGCCAGCAGCCAAACAGGGAATGGGGAAGCTTTCTTT
CDR3aa: CASSQTGNGEAFF